This TCR beta chain was sequenced during a study of OX40 agonist ivuxolimab in advanced cancers. General study results and limits: Researchers report that CD8+ T cells had, on average, more expanded clones than CD4+.

CDR3 length: 15 residues. V dropped 5 bases and J dropped 5; count of bases not matched to a gene: 11. Germline assignment: CDR1 MDHEN and CDR2 SYDVKM. Note on this clone: Its antigen is unidentified.

TCRdb's table, derived via immunoSEQ multiplex PCR, lists solely in-frame clones and lacks some. This repertoire shows approximately 40,000 clones, roughly 90% found once; its top ten account for 9.5%. The V call is TRBV28, the J call TRBJ1-2, with 7 bases matching TRBD1. The TCR sequence derives from an adult with an advanced solid tumor such as melanoma, head and neck, liver or kidney cancer. This specimen consisted of CD4+ or CD8+ T cells sorted from blood, obtained in a trial of the OX40 agonist ivuxolimab. The CDR3 DNA sequence: TGTGCCAGCAGTCATAACTGGGGACAGCAATATGGCTACACCTTC. Protein: CASSHNWGQQYGYTF.